The 31 T cell receptor beta chains given below trace back to one sample, sequenced in a study of cytomegalovirus exposure and HLA in healthy donors. PCR primers comprised 60 Vbeta and 13 Jbeta primers. Data came from immunoSEQ multiplex PCR; TCRdb stores just in-frame clones and leaves some out. The sample shows 150,000 to 200,000 clones, 65% to 85% of them seen only once. The sequenced sample was PBMCs. Receptor source: a woman aged 25 to 39 in good health and CMV-seropositive.

The chain combines TRBV28 with TRBJ2-7, with D maybe TRBD1 (5 bases). CDR1 MDHEN and CDR2 SYDVKM come from the germline V gene. Trimming removed 4 bases from V and 6 bases from J, with 13 bases in between. This CDR3 has 13 amino acids. For the CDR3, the DNA is TGTGCCAGCAGTTCTAACGCAGGGCGCGAGCAGTACTTC. This sequence encodes CASSSNAGREQYF.

This sequence joins TRBV27 and TRBJ1-2, with D tentatively TRBD1 (6 bases). V shed 2 bases and J shed 0 bases, with 16 bases lying between them. CDR1 MNHEY and CDR2 SMNVEV come from the germline V gene (reference sequence). The CDR3 sequence is 17 residues long. The CDR3 DNA reads TGTGCCAGCAGTTTACAAGGTCACAGGGAAGCTAACTATGGCTACACCTTC. It is translated as CASSLQGHREANYGYTF.

The CDR3 region is CASSEFPGGNTIYF. The CDR3 coding sequence is TGCGCCAGCAGTGAGTTTCCCGGTGGAAACACCATATATTTT. V gene TRBV10-2 combines with J gene TRBJ1-3; unclear D gene. The CDR3 is 14 amino acids. V was shortened by 1 base and J by 3 bases, with 7 bases between the two germline ends. CDR1 is WSHSY, CDR2 SAAADI, per germline.

The J gene is TRBJ2-7, the V gene TRBV4-3, with 7 bases identical to TRBD1. The CDR3 length is 15 residues. V trimming: 0 bases; J trimming: 2 bases; junction bases outside the gene matches: 4. Germline lookup yields CDR1 LGHNA and CDR2 YSLEER. The CDR3 DNA follows: TGCGCCAGCAGCCAAGATCGGACAGGCCCCTACGAGCAGTACTTC. It yields the protein CASSQDRTGPYEQYF.

This chain connects TRBV2 to TRBJ1-2; D is uncertain. V was trimmed by 1 base and J by 6 bases, leaving 9 bases between them. Germline CDR1 SNHLY, CDR2 FYNNEI. The CDR3 is 13 residues long. In nucleotides, the CDR3 is TGTGCCAGCAGTGAAGGTACAGATCATGGCTACACCTTC. It translates to CASSEGTDHGYTF.

V gene TRBV5-1 combines with J gene TRBJ2-5; D perhaps matches TRBD1 (6 bases). The V gene's germline CDR1 is SGHRS and CDR2 YFSETQ. Trimming left V 3 bases short and J 2 bases short, with 11 bases between. The CDR3 is 14 residues long. The CDR3 is CASSWGHIQETQYF. DNA for the CDR3: TGCGCCAGCAGCTGGGGACACATTCAAGAGACCCAGTACTTC.

The chain combines TRBV2 with TRBJ1-5, with D possibly TRBD1 on 6 matching bases. Trimming took 6 bases from V and 12 from J, leaving 18 bases between them. Germline values: CDR1 SNHLY, CDR2 FYNNEI. This CDR3 comprises 13 residues. CDR3 bases: TGTGCCAGCAGGGGCAGGGGTGGGTTGGTCCAGCATTTT. Residues: CASRGRGGLVQHF.

The chain employs TRBV27 and TRBJ2-7; a possible D gene is TRBD2 (5 bases). The CDR3 sequence is 16 residues long. Germline V gene data show CDR1 as MNHEY and CDR2 as SMNVEV (reference sequence). V dropped 5 bases and J dropped 5 bases, with 22 bases sitting between them. The CDR3 reads CASSPPPRGRLDEQYF. The CDR3 DNA reads as TGTGCCAGCAGTCCTCCTCCCCGAGGGCGTCTTGACGAGCAGTACTTC.

A single count supports this clone. The genes are TRBV6-6 and TRBJ2-1; TRBD2 agrees at 14 bases. The CDR3 contains 14 residues. Germline CDR1 and CDR2: MNHNY and SVGAGI (reference sequence). With 10 bases clipped from V and 4 bases from J, the junction kept 3 bases outside the gene matches. The CDR3 sequence is CATRTSGGYNEQFF. The CDR3, as DNA: TGTGCCACGAGGACTAGCGGGGGGTACAATGAGCAGTTCTTC.

The chain uses TRBV6-5 and TRBJ1-3; 8 nucleotides line up with TRBD1. V shed 8 bases, J shed 9 bases, and the junction held 12 bases outside the gene matches. The V gene's germline CDR1 is MNHEY and CDR2 SVGAGI. The CDR3 spans 14 residues. CDR3: CASYRQGTRGTIYF. The CDR3 nucleotides are TGTGCCAGCTACCGACAGGGGACCCGGGGCACCATATATTTT.

The genes are TRBV11-3 and TRBJ1-1, with TRBD1 matching 7 bases. Germline trimming cut 0 bases from V and 5 bases from J; bases unmatched to any gene: 6. This CDR3 has 15 amino acids. CDR1 is SGHNT and CDR2 is YENEEA in the germline V gene. CDR3 DNA: TGTGCCAGCAGCTTAGATTCGACAGGGTTGACTGAAGCTTTCTTT. It yields the protein CASSLDSTGLTEAFF.

This chain uses TRBV9 with TRBJ1-1; 7 bases are a match to TRBD1. Trimming at V came to 3 bases and at J to 5 bases, leaving 7 bases not matched to a gene. The CDR3 contains 14 residues. Germline assignment: CDR1 SGDLS and CDR2 YYNGEE. CDR3 region: CASSAAGGRTEAFF. Written as DNA, the CDR3 is TGTGCCAGCAGCGCGGCAGGGGGACGTACTGAAGCTTTCTTT.

The chain combines TRBV5-6 with TRBJ1-1, with D possibly being TRBD1 (5 bases). Germline V CDR1 and CDR2: SGHDT, YYEEEE. V gave up 6 bases and J gave up 1 base, with 19 bases separating them. There are 16 residues in the CDR3. The CDR3 sequence is CASTWGGIRRNTEAFF. CDR3 DNA: TGTGCCAGCACCTGGGGGGGAATCAGACGGAACACTGAAGCTTTCTTT.

This chain's CDR3 is CASSSSGITYNEQFF. The CDR3 region has the DNA TGTGCCAGCAGCTCCTCAGGGATAACCTACAATGAGCAGTTCTTC. V gene TRBV7-9 combines with J gene TRBJ2-1; TRBD1 might be the D (5 bases). V was cut by 4 bases and J by 2 bases, with 12 bases left in between. Germline-derived CDR1 and CDR2 are SEHNR and FQNEAQ (reference sequence). The CDR3 is 15 residues long.

The rearrangement uses TRBV28 and TRBJ2-1; unclear D gene. With 2 bases removed from V and 11 bases from J, the gap between germline ends came to 10 bases. The germline V gene encodes CDR1 MDHEN and CDR2 SYDVKM. CDR3 length equals 12 residues. CDR3 residues: CASSLLYSQQFF. The CDR3 DNA follows: TGTGCCAGCAGTTTACTCTATTCTCAGCAGTTCTTC.

The genes are TRBV28 and TRBJ1-2; unclear D gene. There are 13 residues in the CDR3. The V end was cut by 3 bases, the J end by 4 bases, with 9 bases between. Germline V lookup: CDR1 MDHEN, CDR2 SYDVKM. The CDR3, as DNA: TGTGCCAGCAGTTTGAAGGCGGTCTATGGCTACACCTTC. This sequence encodes CASSLKAVYGYTF.

The chain links TRBV7-9 to TRBJ2-1; D gene unclear. The V end lost 7 bases, the J end lost 3 bases, and 16 bases lay between the germline ends. Germline CDR1 is SEHNR and CDR2 is FQNEAQ (reference sequence). CDR3 length: 15 residues. The CDR3 spells CASKPNLVSYNEQFF. The CDR3 coding sequence is TGTGCCAGCAAACCGAACCTCGTCAGCTACAATGAGCAGTTCTTC. Looking up the rest from reference TRBV7-9 and TRBJ2-1 gives the full variable domain: DTGVSQNPRHKITKRGQNVTFRCDPISEHNRLYWYRQTLGQGPEFLTYFQNEAQLEKSRLLSDRFSAERPKGSFSTLEIQRTEQGDSAMYLCASKPNLVSYNEQFFGPGTRLTVL.

The chain combines TRBV7-3 with TRBJ2-5; tentative D call: TRBD2 (6 bases). CDR1 SGHTA and CDR2 FQGTGA come from the germline V gene. The CDR3 is 14 amino acids. V lost 5 bases and J lost 2, with 12 bases in between. The CDR3 sequence is CASSTTGVQETQYF. The CDR3 DNA follows: TGTGCCAGCAGCACAACGGGGGTACAAGAGACCCAGTACTTC.

This clone was counted a few times. This CDR3 is CASSLEWGLGEQYF. In DNA, the CDR3 is TGCGCCAGCAGCTTGGAATGGGGGCTGGGGGAGCAGTACTTC. The chain is built from TRBV5-1 and TRBJ2-7; tentative D call: TRBD1 (6 bases). Germline loops: CDR1 SGHRS, CDR2 YFSETQ. The CDR3 loop spans 14 amino acids. The V end lost 0 bases, the J end lost 7 bases, and 14 bases lay between the germline ends.

This clone was observed a handful of times. The V and J genes are TRBV6-6 and TRBJ1-2, with no clear D. The CDR3 contains 14 residues. The germline gives CDR1 MNHNY, CDR2 SVGAGI (reference sequence). V lost 2 bases and J lost 3, with 10 bases in between. The CDR3 loop reads CASSYIASYYGYTF. Here the CDR3 DNA reads TGTGCCAGCAGTTACATCGCGTCTTACTATGGCTACACCTTC.

This clone was detected only a few times. The V gene is TRBV6-6, the J gene TRBJ2-2, with 8 positions matching TRBD1. The junction had 14 bases not matched to a gene; V was cut back by 6 bases and J by 8 bases. Germline V gene data show CDR1 as MNHNY and CDR2 as SVGAGI (reference sequence). The CDR3 consists of 16 residues. The CDR3 DNA is TGTGCCAGCAGATCTGGACAGGGCCTAAGTACTGGGGAGCTGTTTTTT. Translating it yields CASRSGQGLSTGELFF.

This clone has just one count. The chain couples TRBV9 to TRBJ1-1; 8 bases map to TRBD1. The CDR3 loop spans 15 amino acids. Trimming at V came to 1 base and at J to 2 bases, leaving 4 bases not matched to a gene. CDR1 and CDR2 (germline): SGDLS, YYNGEE. The CDR3 DNA follows: TGTGCCAGCAGCGTAAGTCAGGGGGCCAACACTGAAGCTTTCTTT. Its protein is CASSVSQGANTEAFF.

The V call is TRBV27, the J call TRBJ2-1, with TRBD2 matching 7 bases. Germline V gene sequence: CDR1 MNHEY, CDR2 SMNVEV (reference sequence). This CDR3 has 15 residues. The V segment lost 7 bases and the J segment 3 bases; nucleotides outside the gene matches: 9. CDR3 residues: CASTGWWGGYNEQFF. The DNA of the CDR3 is TGTGCCAGCACCGGGTGGTGGGGGGGCTACAATGAGCAGTTCTTC.

This clone was counted only a few times. The rearrangement uses TRBV29-1 and TRBJ1-1; possible D gene TRBD1, 6 bases. V lost 6 bases to trimming and J lost 5 bases, with 16 bases between them. Germline V gene data show CDR1 as SQVTM and CDR2 as ANQGSEA. This CDR3 has 13 residues. For the CDR3, the DNA is TGCAGCGTCGGGGAGGGGGATCGAACTGAAGCTTTCTTT. This translates into CSVGEGDRTEAFF.

The rearrangement uses TRBV27 and TRBJ2-1; TRBD1 agrees at 8 bases. This CDR3 spans 13 amino acids. The germline V gene encodes CDR1 MNHEY and CDR2 SMNVEV (reference sequence). V trimming: 6 bases; J trimming: 6 bases; junction bases outside the gene matches: 4. The CDR3 spells CASRDRASNEQFF. CDR3 nucleotide sequence: TGTGCCAGCAGGGACAGGGCCAGCAATGAGCAGTTCTTC.

The rearrangement joins TRBV9 to TRBJ2-1; 14 positions match TRBD2. V lost 7 bases to trimming and J lost 9 bases; unmatched junction nucleotides: 12. The length of the CDR3 is 16 residues. Germline lookup yields CDR1 SGDLS and CDR2 YYNGEE. The chain's CDR3 is CASRPPTSGRAGEQFF. The CDR3 DNA reads as TGTGCCAGCCGACCCCCGACTAGCGGGAGGGCCGGTGAGCAGTTCTTC.

V is TRBV27 and J is TRBJ2-1; 12 nucleotides agree with TRBD2. Unmatched junction bases numbered 7, after V lost 6 bases and J lost 7 bases. The CDR3 has 15 amino acids. Per the germline V gene, CDR1 is MNHEY and CDR2 is SMNVEV (reference sequence). CDR3 coding DNA: TGTGCCAGCAGCTCGACTAGCGGGAGTCCGAATGAGCAGTTCTTC. Protein product: CASSSTSGSPNEQFF.

The rearrangement joins TRBV6-4 to TRBJ1-1; TRBD1 matches 9 bases. J was trimmed by 4 bases and V by 4 bases; bases with no gene match: 10. The CDR3 covers 16 residues. CDR1 MRHNA and CDR2 SNTAGT come from the germline V gene. The CDR3 coding sequence is TGTGCCAGCAGTGGAGGGACAGGGTGGGTTTCCACTGAAGCTTTCTTT. Protein product: CASSGGTGWVSTEAFF.

V is TRBV6-1 and J is TRBJ2-4; 12 nucleotides match TRBD2. Germline V gene lookup returns CDR1 MNHNS and CDR2 SASEGT. Trimming removed 3 bases from V and 6 bases from J; junction bases left unmatched: 6. This CDR3 contains 16 residues. The CDR3 loop is CASSDRTSGELNIQYF. CDR3 sequence (DNA): TGTGCCAGCAGTGACAGGACTAGCGGGGAGTTAAACATTCAGTACTTC.

This CDR3 is CASSLSWRDGAYGYTF. CDR3 nucleotides: TGTGCCAGCAGTTTATCCTGGAGGGACGGCGCATATGGCTACACCTTC. The genes are TRBV27 and TRBJ1-2, with D possibly matching TRBD1 (5 bases). Trimming left V 0 bases short and J 5 bases short, with 16 bases between. This CDR3 has 16 amino acids. Germline V gene sequence: CDR1 MNHEY, CDR2 SMNVEV (reference sequence).

Comments on this clone: Other DNA sequences in the same sample also yield this CDR3. V and J are TRBV2 and TRBJ2-5; the match to TRBD2 covers 11 bases. The germline V gene encodes CDR1 SNHLY and CDR2 FYNNEI. There are 14 residues in the CDR3. Trimming cost V 5 bases and J 4 bases; bases outside gene matches: 3. The CDR3 is CASSRLAGIETQYF. The CDR3 DNA follows: TGTGCCAGCAGTCGACTAGCGGGGATAGAGACCCAGTACTTC. Variable domain in full (rest from reference TRBV2 and TRBJ2-5): EPEVTQTPSHQVTQMGQEVILRCVPISNHLYFYWYRQILGQKVEFLVSFYNNEISEKSEIFDDQFSVERPDGSNFTLKIRSTKLEDSAMYFCASSRLAGIETQYFGPGTRLLVL.